The rows below give T cell receptor beta chains drawn from one sample of a study of cytotoxic CD8 clonotypes in ibrutinib-treated CLL. TCRdb keeps only in-frame clones here, not all; method: immunoSEQ multiplex PCR. The sample consists of roughly 330,000 clones, roughly 71% of them appearing once. The sequences come from PBMCs, collected after 36 months of ibrutinib treatment. These receptors were obtained from a human donor with chronic lymphocytic leukemia. Each CDR3 is given with its conserved first and last residue. Each record gives: D gene, J gene, clone size, V gene, CDR3 protein, CDR3 DNA. The D gene is left open where the match is weak. The size entry is marked missing in some rows and otherwise reads once, few, many or a size class.

d_call: TRBD1
j_call: TRBJ2-7
clone_size: -
v_call: TRBV4-1
cdr3_aa: CASSQAGTGTYEQYF
cdr3_nt: TGCGCCAGCAGCCAAGCCGGGACAGGGACCTACGAGCAGTACTTC

d_call: -
j_call: TRBJ2-3
clone_size: -
v_call: TRBV7-9
cdr3_aa: CASSLVSTDTQYF
cdr3_nt: TGTGCCAGCAGCTTAGTTAGCACAGATACGCAGTATTTT

d_call: -
j_call: TRBJ2-7
clone_size: -
v_call: TRBV6-1
cdr3_aa: CASRYRETTYEQYF
cdr3_nt: TGTGCCAGCAGGTATCGGGAGACCACCTACGAGCAGTACTTC

d_call: -
j_call: TRBJ2-3
clone_size: -
v_call: TRBV7-3
cdr3_aa: CASSLTPDGGDTQYF
cdr3_nt: TGTGCCAGCAGCTTAACGCCGGACGGCGGAGATACGCAGTATTTT

d_call: -
j_call: TRBJ2-5
clone_size: once
v_call: TRBV9
cdr3_aa: CASGVTPSQETQYF
cdr3_nt: TGTGCCAGCGGGGTAACCCCCAGCCAAGAGACCCAGTACTTC

d_call: -
j_call: TRBJ2-5
clone_size: -
v_call: TRBV25-1
cdr3_aa: CASSEFGGETQYF
cdr3_nt: TGTGCCAGCAGTGAATTCGGGGGTGAGACCCAGTACTTC

d_call: -
j_call: TRBJ2-5
clone_size: -
v_call: TRBV9
cdr3_aa: CASSEGGSETQYF
cdr3_nt: TGTGCCAGCAGTGAGGGCGGGTCGGAGACCCAGTACTTC

d_call: -
j_call: TRBJ1-1
clone_size: -
v_call: TRBV2
cdr3_aa: CASRGRGDTEAFF
cdr3_nt: TGTGCCAGCAGGGGGCGCGGAGACACTGAAGCTTTCTTT

d_call: -
j_call: TRBJ2-5
clone_size: -
v_call: TRBV18
cdr3_aa: CASSPPARETQYF
cdr3_nt: TGTGCCAGCTCACCCCCAGCGCGGGAGACCCAGTACTTC

d_call: -
j_call: TRBJ1-1
clone_size: -
v_call: TRBV19
cdr3_aa: CASSRQVVTEAFF
cdr3_nt: TGTGCCAGTAGTAGACAGGTGGTCACTGAAGCTTTCTTT

d_call: -
j_call: TRBJ2-5
clone_size: -
v_call: TRBV6-1
cdr3_aa: CASSEGGVRGFETQYF
cdr3_nt: TGTGCCAGCAGTGAAGGGGGTGTGAGAGGATTCGAGACCCAGTACTTC

d_call: TRBD2
j_call: TRBJ2-5
clone_size: -
v_call: TRBV5-8
cdr3_aa: CASSLGLAGGPKTQYF
cdr3_nt: TGTGCCAGCAGCTTGGGGCTAGCGGGGGGGCCTAAGACCCAGTACTTC

d_call: -
j_call: TRBJ2-2
clone_size: few
v_call: TRBV6-5
cdr3_aa: CASSYSPGYTGELFF
cdr3_nt: TGTGCCAGCAGTTACTCTCCAGGGTACACCGGGGAGCTGTTTTTT

d_call: -
j_call: TRBJ1-2
clone_size: -
v_call: TRBV6-5
cdr3_aa: CASSYSDRNYTF
cdr3_nt: TGTGCCAGCAGTTACTCGGACCGAAACTACACCTTC

d_call: TRBD1
j_call: TRBJ1-1
clone_size: -
v_call: TRBV5-1
cdr3_aa: CASRETGSNTEAFF
cdr3_nt: TGCGCCAGCAGGGAGACAGGGTCGAACACTGAAGCTTTCTTT

d_call: TRBD2
j_call: TRBJ2-7
clone_size: few
v_call: TRBV7-9
cdr3_aa: CASSSHSGLSYEQYF
cdr3_nt: TGTGCCAGCAGCTCTCACTCGGGACTATCGTACGAGCAGTACTTC

d_call: TRBD1
j_call: TRBJ1-4
clone_size: many
v_call: TRBV6-1
cdr3_aa: CASTSGQGYEKLFF
cdr3_nt: TGTGCCAGCACCTCGGGACAGGGTTATGAAAAACTGTTTTTT